The next 31 T cell receptor beta chains were all read from a single sample in a study of T cells in Graves' hyperthyroidism and ophthalmopathy. TCR beta CDR3 sequences were amplified from RNA transcripts. In the first-round RT-PCR of the TCR CDR3, the HTBI primer set was used. In TCRdb, the multiplex PCR reads were re-called with MiXCR into one record per CDR3 protein. The sample lists hundreds of thousands of distinct CDR3 sequences, roughly 20% occurring once. Input material: blood. The receptors were gathered from a man aged 25 to 40 with Graves' ophthalmopathy.

The rearrangement links TRBV14 to TRBJ2-7, with D uncertain. CDR1 is SGHDN and CDR2 is FVKESK in the germline V gene. The V gene lost 0 bases and the J gene lost 7 bases, with 10 bases spanning the gap. The CDR3 is made up of 13 amino acids. The CDR3 bases are TGTGCCAGCAGCCAAGATATGGGTTATGAGCAGTACTTC. Translating it yields CASSQDMGYEQYF.

This clonotype was recorded a few times. This chain uses TRBV6-5 with TRBJ1-6; the D is unclear. The V gene lost 2 bases and the J gene lost 10 bases, with 6 bases spanning the gap. There are 12 residues in the CDR3. Germline CDR1 MNHEY, CDR2 SVGAGI. CDR3 amino acids: CASSYLESPLHF. The CDR3 DNA follows: TGTGCCAGCAGTTACCTCGAATCACCCCTCCACTTT.

This chain uses TRBV12-3 or TRBV12-4 with TRBJ2-3; possibly TRBD2 for D (6 bases). V dropped 6 bases and J dropped 1 base, with 14 bases sitting between them. This CDR3 is 15 amino acids long. The CDR3 DNA follows: TGTGCCAGCAGCCAAGGGAGCGGGCGCACAGATACGCAGTATTTT. It translates to CASSQGSGRTDTQYF.

The rearrangement links TRBV6-1 to TRBJ2-7; 7 bases map to TRBD1. Trimming cost V 7 bases and J 3 bases; bases outside gene matches: 6. Per germline, CDR1 MNHNS and CDR2 SASEGT. The CDR3 extends over 13 amino acids. The CDR3 reads CASILRDSYEQYF. The CDR3 DNA follows: TGTGCCAGCATTCTCCGGGACAGCTACGAGCAGTACTTC.

This clonotype was observed at least ten times. The V gene is TRBV20-1, the J gene TRBJ2-1; 10 bases line up with TRBD2. Germline CDR1 DFQATT, CDR2 SNEGSKA (reference sequence). V was pared by 6 bases and J by 2 bases, with 13 bases of the junction left unmatched. The CDR3 is 17 residues long. The CDR3 protein is CSAREVAGGRAYNEQFF. CDR3 bases: TGCAGTGCCAGGGAGGTAGCGGGAGGACGAGCCTACAATGAGCAGTTCTTC.

This clonotype has a handful of counts. J is TRBJ2-4 and V is TRBV20-1, with TRBD2 as a possible D gene (6 bases). CDR1 is DFQATT and CDR2 is SNEGSKA in the germline V gene (reference sequence). Trimming left V 3 bases short and J 0 bases short, with 18 bases between. The CDR3 has 17 amino acids. The CDR3 DNA is TGCAGTGCTAGGGTGTTAGCGGTTTCCCTAGCCAAAAACATTCAGTACTTC. Amino acid sequence: CSARVLAVSLAKNIQYF.

This clonotype has more than one count but fewer than ten. This chain joins TRBV7-9 and TRBJ1-4, with a possible D match to TRBD1 (5 bases). The V gene lost 5 bases and the J gene lost 5 bases, with 12 bases spanning the gap. Germline V CDR1 and CDR2: SEHNR, FQNEAQ (reference sequence). This CDR3 region has 14 residues. CDR3 coding DNA: TGTGCCAGCAGCCTCACTCCAGGGAATGAAAAACTGTTTTTT. Encoded protein: CASSLTPGNEKLFF.

The rearrangement uses TRBV28 and TRBJ1-3, with D uncertain. This CDR3 contains 15 residues. Germline CDR1 and CDR2: MDHEN and SYDVKM. V lost 4 bases to trimming and J lost 0 bases, with 10 bases between them. CDR3 region: CASSSPTNSGNTIYF. Written as DNA, the CDR3 is TGTGCCAGCAGTTCCCCGACCAACTCTGGAAACACCATATATTTT.

This chain joins TRBV25-1 and TRBJ2-5; D might be TRBD2 (6 bases). Germline CDR1 is MGHDK and CDR2 is SYGVNS. The CDR3 loop spans 14 amino acids. V lost 6 bases to trimming and J lost 5 bases, with 16 bases between them. In nucleotides, the CDR3 is TGTGCCAGCAGCTCCGGACCGGGGAGGGAGACCCAGTACTTC. It specifies CASSSGPGRETQYF.

The rearrangement joins TRBV11-1 to TRBJ2-1, with D tentatively TRBD2 (5 bases). Trimming cost V 5 bases and J 2 bases, with 28 bases left between them. The CDR3 is made up of 20 amino acids. From germline, CDR1 is SGHAT and CDR2 FQDESV (reference sequence). The DNA for the CDR3 is TGTGCCAGCAGCCCCGTGGGGAAGTCAGCGGCTGGACGTCCCTACAATGAGCAGTTCTTC. This translates into CASSPVGKSAAGRPYNEQFF.

In its sample, this clonotype was seen a few times. The chain joins TRBV27 to TRBJ1-5; 8 bases align to TRBD1. The trim removed 2 bases at V and 10 bases at J, leaving 7 bases unmatched. Germline CDR1 is MNHEY and CDR2 is SMNVEV (reference sequence). CDR3 length: 14 amino acids. CDR3 bases: TGTGCCAGCAGTTTAGGACAGGGCATCAGCCCCCAGCATTTT. Translated: CASSLGQGISPQHF.

The gene calls are TRBV19 and TRBJ1-6; tentatively, D is TRBD1 (5 bases). The CDR3 has 13 amino acids. Germline V gene sequence: CDR1 LNHDA, CDR2 SQIVND (reference sequence). V lost 6 bases and J lost 8, with 11 bases in between. The CDR3 DNA sequence: TGTGCCAGTAGGCCGATACAGGATTCACCCCTCCACTTT. This gives the protein CASRPIQDSPLHF.

This clonotype was detected many times. The rearrangement joins TRBV6-2 or TRBV6-3 to TRBJ2-7; D gene uncertain. CDR1 and CDR2 from the germline V gene are MNHEY and SVGEGT. V was trimmed by 0 bases and J by 5 bases, leaving 8 bases between them. The CDR3 runs 13 residues. The CDR3 region is CASSYSGFHEQYF. CDR3 coding DNA: TGTGCCAGCAGTTACTCGGGGTTCCACGAGCAGTACTTC.

V usage is TRBV29-1 and J usage is TRBJ2-3, with 7 bases identical to TRBD2. CDR3 length: 14 amino acids. Germline V gene lookup returns CDR1 SQVTM and CDR2 ANQGSEA. Trimming removed 6 bases from V and 5 bases from J; junction bases left unmatched: 11. The CDR3 loop is CSVITGGPGDTQYF. The CDR3 DNA is TGCAGCGTGATAACGGGAGGCCCTGGAGATACGCAGTATTTT.

The chain recombines TRBV28 with TRBJ1-5; no definite D call. This CDR3 is 12 amino acids long. V lost 0 bases and J 9 bases, leaving 6 bases between the germline ends. The germline CDR1 and CDR2 sequences are MDHEN and SYDVKM. CDR3 sequence (DNA): TGTGCCAGCAGTTTATGGGCCGGGCCCCAGCATTTT. Amino acids: CASSLWAGPQHF.

The chain employs TRBV3-1 and TRBJ2-2; a possible D gene is TRBD1 (6 bases). Between the trimmed V and J ends, which lost 0 bases and 2 bases, there was a span of 16 bases. The CDR3 has 18 residues. Germline V gene lookup returns CDR1 LGHDT and CDR2 YNNKEL (reference sequence). CDR3 bases: TGTGCCAGCAGCCAAGAAAAGTCAGGGGCGCGAAACACCGGGGAGCTGTTTTTT. Translating it yields CASSQEKSGARNTGELFF.

This clonotype was seen only a few times. This chain joins TRBV4-1 and TRBJ2-7; a possible D gene is TRBD1 (6 bases). V dropped 1 base and J dropped 5 bases, with 9 bases sitting between them. This CDR3 region has 13 residues. CDR1 and CDR2 from the germline V gene are MGHRA and YSYEKL. The CDR3, as DNA: TGCGCCAGCAGCCAAGGGACAGTGGACGAGCAGTACTTC. As protein: CASSQGTVDEQYF.

This clonotype occurred a few times. J is TRBJ2-7 and V is TRBV5-5; TRBD1 matches at 7 bases. Per germline, CDR1 SGHKS and CDR2 YYEKEE (reference sequence). The V segment lost 5 bases and the J segment 6 bases; nucleotides outside the gene matches: 5. The CDR3 contains 12 residues. The CDR3 loop is CASREAGGEQYF. CDR3 nucleotide sequence: TGTGCCAGCAGGGAGGCAGGGGGCGAGCAGTACTTC.

In this sample, this clonotype turned up many times. The chain couples TRBV20-1 to TRBJ2-3; D is perhaps TRBD2 (6 bases). This CDR3 has 17 amino acids. V lost 3 bases and J lost 3, with 22 bases in between. The germline V gene encodes CDR1 DFQATT and CDR2 SNEGSKA (reference sequence). CDR3 coding DNA: TGCAGTGCTAGTACTCTGGAGGGAGGTATTCGAACAGATACGCAGTATTTT. Translating it yields CSASTLEGGIRTDTQYF.

This chain connects TRBV18 to TRBJ1-2, with D possibly TRBD1 on 5 matching bases. V gave up 0 bases and J gave up 4 bases, with 15 bases separating them. Per germline, CDR1 KGHSH and CDR2 LQKENI. CDR3 size: 16 residues. CDR3 sequence (DNA): TGTGCCAGCTCACCACCGTATAGGGAGAGGGGCTATGGCTACACCTTC. Amino acids: CASSPPYRERGYGYTF.

V gene TRBV20-1 combines with J gene TRBJ2-7; the D gene is possibly TRBD1 (5 bases). This CDR3 has 13 amino acids. Germline V gene sequence: CDR1 DFQATT, CDR2 SNEGSKA (reference sequence). The V and J ends lost 6 bases and 0 bases respectively, with 12 bases between them. The CDR3 DNA reads TGCAGTGCGGTGAGACAGCCCTCCTACGAGCAGTACTTC. It codes for CSAVRQPSYEQYF.

This clonotype appeared a few times. CDR3 loop: CASSSLDSSTDTQYF. CDR3 nucleotides: TGCGCCAGCAGCTCCTTAGACAGTAGCACAGATACGCAGTATTTT. This sequence joins TRBV5-1 and TRBJ2-3; tentatively, D is TRBD1 (5 bases). Germline-derived CDR1 and CDR2 are SGHRS and YFSETQ. V shed 3 bases and J shed 0 bases, with 11 bases lying between them. The CDR3 consists of 15 residues.

This clonotype was seen ten or more times. The rearrangement links TRBV20-1 to TRBJ2-5; TRBD1 is a possible D gene (5 bases). The CDR3 has 13 amino acids. Per the germline V gene, CDR1 is DFQATT and CDR2 is SNEGSKA (reference sequence). The V end lost 4 bases, the J end lost 2 bases, and 11 bases lay between the germline ends. DNA of the CDR3: TGCAGTGCTACCCAGGGTTGGCAAGAGACCCAGTACTTC. It translates to CSATQGWQETQYF.

The V call is TRBV24-1, the J call TRBJ2-7; D is perhaps TRBD2 (5 bases). The V gene's germline CDR1 is KGHDR and CDR2 SFDVKD. The CDR3 runs 14 residues. V was trimmed by 3 bases and J by 3 bases, leaving 11 bases between them. CDR3 loop: CATSDHGKGYEQYF. In DNA form, the CDR3 reads TGTGCCACCAGTGATCACGGGAAGGGCTACGAGCAGTACTTC.

The gene calls are TRBV6-1 and TRBJ2-4, with a possible D match to TRBD2 (6 bases). The CDR3 contains 13 residues. Between the trimmed V and J ends, which lost 5 bases and 5 bases, there was a span of 10 bases. From germline, CDR1 is MNHNS and CDR2 SASEGT. CDR3 sequence reads: CASSWPGENIQYF. In nucleotides, the CDR3 is TGTGCCAGCAGTTGGCCGGGAGAAAACATTCAGTACTTC.

The table lists this clonotype with a few counts. The V gene is TRBV2, the J gene TRBJ2-2; 8 bases match TRBD2. The V gene end was trimmed by 7 bases and the J gene end by 0 bases; junction bases not matched to a gene: 4. Germline V gene data show CDR1 as SNHLY and CDR2 as FYNNEI. The CDR3 is 15 residues long. The CDR3 region has the DNA TGTGCCAGCACCCCGGGACTAGCGAACACCGGGGAGCTGTTTTTT. As protein: CASTPGLANTGELFF.

The chain couples TRBV7-8 to TRBJ1-2; possibly TRBD1 for D (5 bases). The germline V and J ends were trimmed by 0 bases and 4 bases, with 12 bases remaining between them. The CDR3 has 15 residues. The germline CDR1 and CDR2 sequences are SGHVS and FQNEAQ. The CDR3 DNA reads as TGTGCCAGCAGCTTAGCGTGGCAGGGTGGCTATGGCTACACCTTC. Translating gives CASSLAWQGGYGYTF.

This clonotype appeared a few times. The rearrangement joins TRBV5-1 to TRBJ2-7; 7 bases are shared with TRBD2. V trimming: 0 bases; J trimming: 6 bases; junction bases outside the gene matches: 3. The CDR3 is 13 residues long. Germline assignment: CDR1 SGHRS and CDR2 YFSETQ. Here the CDR3 reads CASSLDGRPEQYF. The CDR3, as DNA: TGCGCCAGCAGCTTGGACGGGAGGCCCGAGCAGTACTTC. Full variable domain (remainder filled in from reference TRBV5-1 and TRBJ2-7): KAGVTQTPRYLIKTRGQQVTLSCSPISGHRSVSWYQQTPGQGLQFLFEYFSETQRNKGNFPGRFSGRQFSNSRSEMNVSTLELGDSALYLCASSLDGRPEQYFGPGTRLTVT.

This clonotype has a count of ten or more. This chain uses TRBV14 with TRBJ2-3, with a possible D match to TRBD1 (5 bases). Trimming removed 5 bases at V and 1 base at J, with 13 bases between. The length of the CDR3 is 15 residues. Germline V gene sequence: CDR1 SGHDN, CDR2 FVKESK. Here the CDR3 DNA reads TGTGCCAGCAGCTCGACAGTCATCGGCACAGATACGCAGTATTTT. Encoded protein: CASSSTVIGTDTQYF.

In this sample, this clonotype turned up once. The chain carries TRBV7-2 and TRBJ2-4; 8 bases agree with TRBD2. V dropped 5 bases and J dropped 8; count of bases not matched to a gene: 11. The CDR3 extends over 15 amino acids. Germline V gives CDR1 SGHTA, CDR2 FQGNSA. The CDR3 DNA is TGTGCCAGCAGCCCCTGGGGGAGCGGGAGCCACATTCAGTACTTC. It translates to CASSPWGSGSHIQYF.

This clonotype appeared a few times. The J gene is TRBJ2-7, the V gene TRBV29-1, with 7 bases aligning to TRBD2. Germline V gene data show CDR1 as SQVTM and CDR2 as ANQGSEA. The CDR3 has 13 residues. The trim removed 7 bases at V and 6 bases at J, leaving 12 bases unmatched. The CDR3 spells CSGAHGLGREQYF. CDR3 coding DNA: TGCAGCGGCGCACACGGACTAGGGCGCGAGCAGTACTTC.